What follows are 28 T cell receptor beta chains derived from one specimen sequenced in a study of human T cells and chemical hapten exposure. One entry per CDR3 protein, called by TCRdb with MiXCR from the 5' RACE reads. The table records approximately 81,000 distinct CDR3 sequences, approximately 7.7% of them present only once. The authors extracted total RNA from unfractionated whole blood. These receptors all come from a male donor in good health.

In its sample, this clonotype was seen many times. The rearrangement joins TRBV7-9 to TRBJ2-7; TRBD2 matches at 8 bases. The CDR3 length is 16 residues. Germline V gene lookup returns CDR1 SEHNR and CDR2 FQNEAQ (reference sequence). Trimming at V came to 5 bases and at J to 2 bases, leaving 11 bases not matched to a gene. The CDR3 here is CASSHGREGPTYEQYF. The CDR3 DNA reads TGTGCCAGCAGCCATGGTCGGGAGGGTCCAACCTACGAGCAGTACTTC.

Ten or more counts support this clonotype. V gene TRBV14 combines with J gene TRBJ2-3, with D possibly being TRBD2 (5 bases). Trimming took 0 bases from V and 6 from J, leaving 10 bases between them. The CDR3 spans 14 residues. CDR1 and CDR2 (germline): SGHDN, FVKESK. CDR3 sequence (DNA): TGTGCCAGCAGCCAAGACAACTTAGCGGATACGCAGTATTTT. The encoded protein is CASSQDNLADTQYF.

This chain connects TRBV27 to TRBJ1-5, with D unresolved. The CDR3 is 15 amino acids. Germline values: CDR1 MNHEY, CDR2 SMNVEV (reference sequence). V lost 4 bases and J 2 bases, leaving 12 bases between the germline ends. As DNA, the CDR3 is TGTGCCAGCAGTTCTCTGGGTAGGGGCAATCAGCCCCAGCATTTT. Its protein product is CASSSLGRGNQPQHF.

This clonotype has a handful of counts. The rearrangement uses TRBV5-1 and TRBJ2-3, with D perhaps being TRBD1 or TRBD2 (5 bases each). Germline assignment: CDR1 SGHRS and CDR2 YFSETQ. The CDR3 runs 15 residues. The ends were cut back, 3 bases at V and 0 bases at J, with 11 bases in the middle. The CDR3 here is CASSWDGLSTDTQYF. CDR3 DNA: TGCGCCAGCAGCTGGGACGGCCTTAGCACAGATACGCAGTATTTT.

This clonotype was seen at least ten times. V and J are TRBV27 and TRBJ1-6; weak D call: TRBD1 (5 bases). V lost 2 bases to trimming and J lost 0 bases, with 11 bases between them. CDR3 size: 17 residues. From germline, CDR1 is MNHEY and CDR2 SMNVEV (reference sequence). CDR3: CASSLKAGSSYNSPLHF. The CDR3 DNA reads as TGTGCCAGCAGTTTAAAAGCAGGGAGCTCCTATAATTCACCCCTCCACTTT.

The chain uses TRBV7-9 and TRBJ1-1; D gene unclear. From germline, CDR1 is SEHNR and CDR2 FQNEAQ (reference sequence). Trimming cost V 4 bases and J 4 bases, with 16 bases left between them. The length of the CDR3 is 15 residues. The CDR3 region has the DNA TGTGCCAGCAGCTCGAGTTTCAAGGGCGGCACTGAAGCTTTCTTT. As protein: CASSSSFKGGTEAFF.

This clonotype was detected ten times or more. The gene calls are TRBV29-1 and TRBJ2-5; D might be TRBD1 (6 bases). The CDR3 has 12 amino acids. Trimming cost V 3 bases and J 8 bases, with 13 bases left between them. CDR1 is SQVTM and CDR2 is ANQGSEA in the germline V gene. The CDR3 here is CSVEAGEITQYF. CDR3 coding DNA: TGCAGCGTTGAGGCAGGGGAGATAACCCAGTACTTC.

This clonotype has at least ten counts. V usage is TRBV12-3 or TRBV12-4 and J usage is TRBJ1-6; D gene ambiguous. There are 12 residues in the CDR3. Trimming left V 2 bases short and J 8 bases short, with 4 bases between. The CDR3 sequence is CASSLNHSPLHF. CDR3 in DNA: TGTGCCAGCAGTTTAAACCATTCACCCCTCCACTTT.

This clonotype was observed many times. V usage is TRBV20-1 and J usage is TRBJ2-7; TRBD2 matches 10 bases. With V trimmed by 2 bases and J by 4 bases, 2 bases remained unmatched. This CDR3 is built from 13 residues. The V gene's germline CDR1 is DFQATT and CDR2 SNEGSKA (reference sequence). The CDR3 spells CSARSSGGYEQYF. The CDR3 DNA follows: TGCAGTGCTAGATCTAGCGGGGGTTACGAGCAGTACTTC.

Many counts were recorded for this clonotype. The rearrangement links TRBV11-1 to TRBJ2-2; the D is unclear. The CDR3 totals 14 residues. Germline V lookup: CDR1 SGHAT, CDR2 FQDESV (reference sequence). Trimming removed 2 bases at V and 3 bases at J, with 7 bases between. CDR3: CASSLLDYTGELFF. The CDR3, as DNA: TGTGCCAGCAGCTTATTAGACTACACCGGGGAGCTGTTTTTT. The whole variable domain, remainder taken from reference TRBV11-1 and TRBJ2-2, is EAEVAQSPRYKITEKSQAVAFWCDPISGHATLYWYRQILGQGPELLVQFQDESVVDDSQLPKDRFSAERLKGVDSTLKIQPAELGDSAMYLCASSLLDYTGELFFGEGSRLTVL.

Ten or more counts support this clonotype. The chain couples TRBV25-1 to TRBJ2-1; possible D gene TRBD1, 5 bases. CDR3 size: 15 residues. The germline CDR1 and CDR2 sequences are MGHDK and SYGVNS. Trimming took off 4 bases at V and 9 bases at J, with 19 bases between the two ends. CDR3 nucleotide sequence: TGTGCCAGCAGTGGATACAGTGGGCAGGGCCGTGAGCAGTTCTTC. This gives the protein CASSGYSGQGREQFF.

CDR3 nucleotides: TGTGCCAGCAGCCAAGATAGTCCTAGCGGGAGTGGACTCGAAGATACGCAGTATTTT. Its translation is CASSQDSPSGSGLEDTQYF. The chain employs TRBV3-1 and TRBJ2-3; 10 positions match TRBD2. Trimming at V came to 0 bases and at J to 5 bases, leaving 14 bases not matched to a gene. Germline values: CDR1 LGHDT, CDR2 YNNKEL (reference sequence). The CDR3 extends over 19 amino acids.

This clonotype was counted between two and nine times. J is TRBJ2-7 and V is TRBV12-3 or TRBV12-4; 13 bases align to TRBD2. This CDR3 has 15 residues. The V gene end was trimmed by 5 bases and the J gene end by 5 bases; junction bases not matched to a gene: 6. CDR3 protein: CASSPGLAGVHEQYF. The CDR3 nucleotides read TGTGCCAGCAGTCCAGGACTAGCGGGAGTGCACGAGCAGTACTTC.

This clonotype was found many times. V gene TRBV13 combines with J gene TRBJ2-5; D could derive from TRBD1 or TRBD2 (5 bases each). Trimming left V 4 bases short and J 1 base short, with 7 bases between. Germline V CDR1 and CDR2: PRHDT, FYEKMQ (reference sequence). The CDR3 runs 13 residues. CDR3 bases: TGTGCCAGCAGCTCGGGGACCCAAGAGACCCAGTACTTC. It translates to CASSSGTQETQYF.

In this sample, this clonotype turned up many times. The chain recombines TRBV29-1 with TRBJ2-7, with 7 positions matching TRBD2. Germline lookup yields CDR1 SQVTM and CDR2 ANQGSEA. V dropped 4 bases and J dropped 0; count of bases not matched to a gene: 6. CDR3 length: 14 residues. CDR3 coding DNA: TGCAGCGTTGTACTAGCGCGTAGCTCCTACGAGCAGTACTTC. Encoded protein: CSVVLARSSYEQYF.

Many counts were recorded for this clonotype. The CDR3 reads CSVAQGAETQYF. For the CDR3, the DNA is TGCAGCGTTGCGCAGGGTGCAGAGACCCAGTACTTC. The chain couples TRBV29-1 to TRBJ2-5; a weak D match, TRBD1 (5 bases). The CDR3 is made up of 12 amino acids. CDR1 and CDR2 (germline): SQVTM, ANQGSEA. V was trimmed by 4 bases and J by 4 bases, leaving 10 bases between them.

With respect to this clonotype: Germline is not matched at one junction end, which may reflect a read error. The chain employs TRBV5-6 and TRBJ2-5; 9 positions match TRBD2. Germline CDR1 reads SGHDT; CDR2 reads YYEEEE. The CDR3 spans 16 residues. CDR3 amino acids: CVSSLRLAGRQETQYF. The CDR3 DNA reads TGTGTCAGCAGCTTGAGGCTAGCGGGGCGCCAAGAGACCCAGTACTTC.

The rearrangement links TRBV5-1 to TRBJ2-1; 8 bases match TRBD1. V lost 2 bases, J lost 5 bases, and 9 bases stayed unmatched. Germline V gene sequence: CDR1 SGHRS, CDR2 YFSETQ. This CDR3 region has 16 residues. The CDR3 is CASSLTNRGVNNEQFF. The CDR3 bases are TGCGCCAGCAGCTTAACGAACAGGGGGGTCAACAATGAGCAGTTCTTC.

V is TRBV19 and J is TRBJ2-6; maybe TRBD1 (6 bases). Germline CDR1 reads LNHDA; CDR2 reads SQIVND (reference sequence). The CDR3 is 17 amino acids. V lost 2 bases and J 1 base, leaving 12 bases between the germline ends. The CDR3 sequence: CASSITGSSSGANVLTF. In DNA, the CDR3 is TGTGCCAGTAGTATAACAGGGTCGTCATCTGGGGCCAACGTCCTGACTTTC.

This clonotype was recorded a few times. The V call is TRBV28, the J call TRBJ1-5; TRBD1 matches at 7 bases. Losses at the gene ends were 6 bases for V and 9 bases for J; bases not matched to a gene: 8. The CDR3 runs 13 residues. Germline V gene sequence: CDR1 MDHEN, CDR2 SYDVKM. The DNA of the CDR3 is TGTGCCAGCAGCCGGACAGGTCGCGGGCCCCAGCATTTT. Protein sequence: CASSRTGRGPQHF.

The chain carries TRBV10-3 and TRBJ1-5; 12 positions agree with TRBD1. J was trimmed by 1 base and V by 4 bases; bases with no gene match: 2. Germline values: CDR1 ENHRY, CDR2 SYGVKD. The CDR3 is 16 amino acids. The CDR3 here is CAISGDRGQSNQPQHF. CDR3 DNA: TGTGCCATCAGTGGGGACAGGGGGCAAAGCAATCAGCCCCAGCATTTT.

This clonotype was counted at least ten times. The chain employs TRBV7-8 and TRBJ2-1; the D call may be TRBD1 or TRBD2 (5 bases each). Between the trimmed V and J ends, which lost 4 bases and 4 bases, there was a span of 8 bases. From germline, CDR1 is SGHVS and CDR2 FQNEAQ. This CDR3 region has 13 residues. This CDR3 is CASSSWGYNEQFF. In nucleotides, the CDR3 is TGTGCCAGCAGCTCCTGGGGGTACAATGAGCAGTTCTTC.

The chain combines TRBV25-1 with TRBJ1-2; TRBD1 is a possible D gene (6 bases). The germline V gene has CDR1 MGHDK and CDR2 SYGVNS. This CDR3 spans 12 amino acids. The V end lost 10 bases, the J end lost 7 bases, and 16 bases lay between the germline ends. CDR3 region: CATSRGASGYTF. The CDR3 region has the DNA TGTGCCACCTCTCGGGGGGCAAGTGGCTACACCTTC.

The V gene is TRBV9, the J gene TRBJ2-2; D not resolved. Trimming pared 1 base from V and 5 bases from J, leaving 3 bases between. This CDR3 is 12 amino acids long. In germline, CDR1 is SGDLS, CDR2 YYNGEE. DNA for the CDR3: TGTGCCAGCAGCGTACTGACCGGGGAGCTGTTTTTT. It translates to CASSVLTGELFF.

Ten or more counts support this clonotype. The chain carries TRBV5-1 and TRBJ2-5; D is undetermined. The germline CDR1 and CDR2 sequences are SGHRS and YFSETQ. Trimming pared 5 bases from V and 3 bases from J, leaving 11 bases between. The CDR3 contains 13 residues. In DNA form, the CDR3 reads TGCGCCAGCAGTCCAGGTTGGGAAGAGACCCAGTACTTC. It yields the protein CASSPGWEETQYF. Based on the CDR3 plus reference TRBV5-1 and TRBJ2-5, the full variable domain is KAGVTQTPRYLIKTRGQQVTLSCSPISGHRSVSWYQQTPGQGLQFLFEYFSETQRNKGNFPGRFSGRQFSNSRSEMNVSTLELGDSALYLCASSPGWEETQYFGPGTRLLVL.

There are a few counts of this clonotype. This rearrangement joins TRBV12-3 or TRBV12-4 to TRBJ2-1; D perhaps matches TRBD2 (6 bases). V lost 6 bases to trimming and J lost 8 bases, with 14 bases between them. The CDR3 has 13 amino acids. As DNA, the CDR3 is TGTGCCAGCAGCGGGACTGCAAGGGATGAGCAGTTCTTC. It yields the protein CASSGTARDEQFF.

This clonotype was seen a handful of times. This sequence joins TRBV2 and TRBJ1-2; 7 bases match TRBD1. V lost 6 bases to trimming and J lost 2 bases; unmatched junction nucleotides: 6. Germline V gene lookup returns CDR1 SNHLY and CDR2 FYNNEI. The CDR3 contains 14 residues. CDR3 amino acids: CASSETGSNYGYTF. The CDR3 DNA reads as TGTGCCAGCAGCGAGACAGGGTCGAACTATGGCTACACCTTC.

Concerning this clonotype itself: The junction does not match germline at one end; this may be a read error. This chain connects TRBV6-5 to TRBJ1-2; D unclear. CDR1 is MNHEY, CDR2 SVGAGI, per germline. This CDR3 is built from 16 residues. The CDR3 nucleotides read TGTGCCAGCAGTTACTCGACGCAGCGACTTAACTATGGCGACACCTTC. It encodes CASSYSTQRLNYGDTF.